Included here is one T cell receptor (beta chain) sequence, with context. This clone was seen only once. This receptor's antigen is unknown. The record has no base qualities; no much larger clone is one base away. These data are taken from a study of glioma-infiltrating T cells after dendritic cell vaccination (dated by TCRdb to the mid-2010s). With regard to the full study: The cohort included 15 or so glioblastoma patients drawn from Phase I and II dendritic cell vaccination trials, of whom 9 were newly diagnosed and 6 had recurrent disease. Patients received autologous tumor lysate-pulsed dendritic cell vaccination between about 2003 and 2013. To make the vaccine, monocyte-derived dendritic cells were cultured for seven to eight days with IL-4 and GM-CSF and then pulsed overnight with autologous tumor lysate. Each patient was given three intradermal dendritic cell vaccine injections, spaced two weeks apart, in the arm below the axilla. In glioblastoma patients vaccinated with dendritic cells, deep sequencing of TCR beta CDR3 regions served to measure tumor-infiltrating lymphocyte content and to compare repertoires between tumor and blood. Survival after dendritic cell vaccination was correlated with TCR sequencing metrics, including TIL content and tumor-blood repertoire overlap. Points the paper makes about the study in general: No direct relationship between TCR clonality and survival was found, suggesting a diverse polyclonal response may matter. Longer time to progression and overall survival after dendritic cell vaccination were predicted by higher estimated pretreatment TIL content. The cohort was small and heterogeneous, few patients had complete blood and tumor sets, and even fewer had initial-recurrent tumor pairs. The response model built on TCR overlap across three groups was characterized as speculative, with prospective validation still needed.

CDR1 is given as LNHDA and CDR2 as SQIVND, both from the germline V gene (reference sequence). The germline ends are 13 bases apart after V is trimmed by 3 bases and J by 7 bases. From cysteine to phenylalanine, the CDR3 is 15 amino acids long. The kept DNA is CDR3 alone, 45 bases in frame from the first base. Patients were selected for having adequate residual fresh-frozen tumor tissue and more than two years of available survival data. None of the glioblastoma patients carried an isocitrate dehydrogenase mutation, although molecular status otherwise varied. PBMC collection took place before vaccination, two weeks after the third vaccination, and at tumor progression if progression occurred. Genomic DNA was extracted with the Qiagen DNeasy Blood extraction Kit. TCRB CDR3 regions were amplified from roughly 1.8 ug genomic DNA, or all available DNA if less, using the immunoSEQ assay. Multiplex PCR used 60 forward primers for TCR V beta segments and 13 reverse primers for J beta segments. Synthetic control templates were spiked into each sample at limiting dilution to estimate reads per starting template. Sequencing produced 87 bp reads on the Illumina HiSeq System. The paper's data handling went like this. To remove PCR and sequencing errors, closely related sequences were merged with a nearest neighbor algorithm. TCR overlap was defined as the percentage of unique tumor TCR beta sequences that were also present in the same patient's peripheral blood. TCRdb provides this immuneACCESS table in a form limited to in-frame rearrangements. Some clones are lacking; in checked studies, under half of them reflect an unresolved V gene, and why the rest are absent is not known. D and trimming come from the DNA, and the V and J calls and clone size come from that table. For this sample there are roughly 83,000 clones; 85% to 90% appear just once. The ten largest account for around 16% of the sample.

The clonotype comes from a human donor with glioblastoma. The chain employs TRBV19 and TRBJ1-6; a confident D gene designation cannot be given. Sequences were derived from blood, sampled before dendritic cell vaccination. The nucleotide sequence is TGTGCCAGTAGTATGGCCCCAACCCGAAATTCACCCCTCCACTTT. Its translation is CASSMAPTRNSPLHF.